This T cell receptor beta chain was captured by sequencing in a study of Ad26.COV2.S vaccination and SARS-CoV-2 variants. In the case of this clone: Its antigen remains unidentified.

Study-wide results and limits: Non-spike TCR breadth did not differ much between vaccine and placebo recipients. Vaccine recipients showed a spike-specific TCR breadth that was higher than in placebo recipients.

CDR1 is LGHDT, CDR2 YNNKEL, per germline (reference sequence). CDR3 length: 17 residues. The germline V and J ends were trimmed by 3 bases and 0 bases, with 18 bases remaining between them. The repertoire was sequenced with immunoSEQ multiplex PCR; TCRdb's copy has only in-frame clones and lacks some. The table includes roughly 500,000 clones, about 83% detected once. Noted treatment: some 20 received Ad26.COV2.S at low or high dose, single or two shots; roughly 5 received placebo; per-sample allocation not given. Day 63 following the first vaccine or placebo injection was when the samples were taken.

The gene calls are TRBV3-1 (or the pseudogene TRBV3-2) and TRBJ2-7, with D unresolved. The TCR originated in a person aged 18-60 years who received the Ad26.COV2.S COVID-19 vaccine or a placebo. The sample was peripheral blood, taken in a trial of Ad26.COV2.S vaccine versus placebo. The CDR3 spells CASSQGLRVSSSYEQYF. The DNA of the CDR3 is TGTGCCAGCAGCCAGGGTTTACGAGTCAGCAGCTCCTACGAGCAGTACTTC.